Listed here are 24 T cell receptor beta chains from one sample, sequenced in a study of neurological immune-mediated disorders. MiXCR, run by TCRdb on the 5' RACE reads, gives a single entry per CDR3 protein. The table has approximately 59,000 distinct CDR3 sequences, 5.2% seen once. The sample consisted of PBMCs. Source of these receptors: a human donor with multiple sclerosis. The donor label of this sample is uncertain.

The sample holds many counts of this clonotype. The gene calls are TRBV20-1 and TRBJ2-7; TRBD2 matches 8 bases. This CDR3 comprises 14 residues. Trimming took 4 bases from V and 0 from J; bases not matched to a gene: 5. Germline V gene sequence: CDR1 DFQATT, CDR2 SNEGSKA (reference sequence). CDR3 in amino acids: CSAIAGSDSYEQYF. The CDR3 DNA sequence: TGCAGTGCTATAGCGGGATCCGACTCCTACGAGCAGTACTTC.

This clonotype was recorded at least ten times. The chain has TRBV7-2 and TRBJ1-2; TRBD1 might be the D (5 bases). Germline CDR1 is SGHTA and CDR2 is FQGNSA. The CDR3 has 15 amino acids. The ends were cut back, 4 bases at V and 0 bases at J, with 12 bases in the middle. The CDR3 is CASSSHGRANYGYTF. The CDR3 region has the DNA TGTGCCAGCAGCTCCCACGGCAGGGCTAACTATGGCTACACCTTC.

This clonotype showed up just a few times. Here the CDR3 reads CSARVQDHSPLHF. In DNA form, the CDR3 reads TGCAGTGCTAGAGTACAAGACCATTCACCCCTCCACTTT. V usage is TRBV20-1 and J usage is TRBJ1-6, with D uncertain. The CDR3 runs to 13 residues. V lost 1 base and J 8 bases, leaving 9 bases between the germline ends. CDR1 is DFQATT and CDR2 is SNEGSKA in the germline V gene (reference sequence).

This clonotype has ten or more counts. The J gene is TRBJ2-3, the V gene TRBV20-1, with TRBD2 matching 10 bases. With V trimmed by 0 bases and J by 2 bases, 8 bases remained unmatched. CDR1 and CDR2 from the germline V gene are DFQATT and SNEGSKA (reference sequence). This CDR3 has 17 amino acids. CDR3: CSARDGKRGGDTDTQYF. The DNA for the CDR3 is TGCAGTGCTAGAGATGGGAAGCGGGGGGGCGACACAGATACGCAGTATTTT.

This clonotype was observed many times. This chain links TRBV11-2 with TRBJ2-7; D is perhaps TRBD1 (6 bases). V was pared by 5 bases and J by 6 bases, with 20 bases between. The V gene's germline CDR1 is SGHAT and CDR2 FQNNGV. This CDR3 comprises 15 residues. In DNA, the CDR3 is TGTGCCAGCAGCCAAACAGGGTTGAGGTCGTCCGAGCAGTACTTC. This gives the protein CASSQTGLRSSEQYF.

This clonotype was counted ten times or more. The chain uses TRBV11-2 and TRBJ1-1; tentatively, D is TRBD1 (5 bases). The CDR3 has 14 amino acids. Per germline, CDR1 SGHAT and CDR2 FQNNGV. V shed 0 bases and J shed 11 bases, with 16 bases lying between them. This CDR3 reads CASSLEGSRDSAFF. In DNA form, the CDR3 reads TGTGCCAGCAGCTTAGAGGGCAGCAGGGATTCGGCTTTCTTT.

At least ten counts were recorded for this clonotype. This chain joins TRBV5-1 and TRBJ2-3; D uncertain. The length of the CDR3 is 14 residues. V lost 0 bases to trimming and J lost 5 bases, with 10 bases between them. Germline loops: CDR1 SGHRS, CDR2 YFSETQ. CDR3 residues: CASSLEKTIDTQYF. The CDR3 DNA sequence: TGCGCCAGCAGCTTGGAAAAGACGATAGATACGCAGTATTTT.

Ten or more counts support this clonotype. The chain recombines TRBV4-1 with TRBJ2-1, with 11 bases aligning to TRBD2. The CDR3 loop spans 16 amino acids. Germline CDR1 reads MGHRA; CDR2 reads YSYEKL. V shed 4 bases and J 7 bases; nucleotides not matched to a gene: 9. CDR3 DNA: TGCGCCAGCAGCCGCGTAGCGGGGGGGCTGGGGAATGAGCAGTTCTTC. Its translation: CASSRVAGGLGNEQFF.

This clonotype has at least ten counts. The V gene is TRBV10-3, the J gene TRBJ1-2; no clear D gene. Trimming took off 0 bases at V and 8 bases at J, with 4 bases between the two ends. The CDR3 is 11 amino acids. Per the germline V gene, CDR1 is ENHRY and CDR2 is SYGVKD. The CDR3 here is CAISESWGYTF. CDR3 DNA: TGTGCCATCAGTGAGTCGTGGGGCTACACCTTC.

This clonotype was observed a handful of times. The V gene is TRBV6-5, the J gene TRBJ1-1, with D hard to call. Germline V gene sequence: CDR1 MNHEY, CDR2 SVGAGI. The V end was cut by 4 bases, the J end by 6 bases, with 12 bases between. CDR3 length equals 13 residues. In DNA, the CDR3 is TGTGCCAGCAGTTCCGTAGGGCCCTCTGAAGCTTTCTTT. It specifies CASSSVGPSEAFF.

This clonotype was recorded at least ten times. The CDR3 DNA is TGCGCCAGCAGCCGGACGGGGCTTGACTATGGCTACACCTTC. Amino acids: CASSRTGLDYGYTF. This sequence joins TRBV5-1 and TRBJ1-2; perhaps TRBD1 as D (5 bases). Germline V gene data show CDR1 as SGHRS and CDR2 as YFSETQ. The CDR3 covers 14 residues. V was shortened by 4 bases and J by 3 bases, with 13 bases between the two germline ends.

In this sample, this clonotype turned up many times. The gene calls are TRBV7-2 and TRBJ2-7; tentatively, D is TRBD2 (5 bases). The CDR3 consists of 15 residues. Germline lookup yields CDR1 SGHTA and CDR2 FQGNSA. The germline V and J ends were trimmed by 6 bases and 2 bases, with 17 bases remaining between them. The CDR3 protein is CASSPGSARAYEQYF. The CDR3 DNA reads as TGTGCCAGCAGTCCTGGATCAGCGAGGGCCTACGAGCAGTACTTC.

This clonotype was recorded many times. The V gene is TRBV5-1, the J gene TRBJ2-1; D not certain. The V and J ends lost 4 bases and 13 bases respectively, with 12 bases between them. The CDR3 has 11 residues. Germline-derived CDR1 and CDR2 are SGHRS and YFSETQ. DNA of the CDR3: TGCGCCAGCAGCAAGTGGTCAGCCCAGTTCTTC. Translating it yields CASSKWSAQFF. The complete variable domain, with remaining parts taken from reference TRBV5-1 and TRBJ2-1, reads KAGVTQTPRYLIKTRGQQVTLSCSPISGHRSVSWYQQTPGQGLQFLFEYFSETQRNKGNFPGRFSGRQFSNSRSEMNVSTLELGDSALYLCASSKWSAQFFGPGTRLTVL.

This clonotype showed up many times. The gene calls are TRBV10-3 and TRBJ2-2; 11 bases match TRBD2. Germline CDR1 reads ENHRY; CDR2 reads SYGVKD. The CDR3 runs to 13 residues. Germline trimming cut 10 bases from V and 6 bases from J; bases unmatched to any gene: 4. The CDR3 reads CATLAGGSGELFF. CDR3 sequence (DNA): TGTGCCACCCTAGCGGGGGGATCCGGGGAGCTGTTTTTT.

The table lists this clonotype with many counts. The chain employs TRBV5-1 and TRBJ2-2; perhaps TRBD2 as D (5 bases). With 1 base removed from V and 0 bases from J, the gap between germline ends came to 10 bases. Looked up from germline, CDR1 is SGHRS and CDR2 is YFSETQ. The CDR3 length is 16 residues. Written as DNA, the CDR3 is TGCGCCAGCAGCTTGTCCCCGGGATCGAACACCGGGGAGCTGTTTTTT. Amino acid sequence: CASSLSPGSNTGELFF.

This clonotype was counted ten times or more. The CDR3 DNA reads as TGTGCCAGCAGCCGGGGGACTGCCTATGGCTACACCTTC. Its translation is CASSRGTAYGYTF. The V gene is TRBV7-8, the J gene TRBJ1-2; D is possibly TRBD1 (5 bases). The germline V and J ends were trimmed by 5 bases and 4 bases, with 11 bases remaining between them. CDR1 is SGHVS and CDR2 is FQNEAQ in the germline V gene. This CDR3 region has 13 residues.

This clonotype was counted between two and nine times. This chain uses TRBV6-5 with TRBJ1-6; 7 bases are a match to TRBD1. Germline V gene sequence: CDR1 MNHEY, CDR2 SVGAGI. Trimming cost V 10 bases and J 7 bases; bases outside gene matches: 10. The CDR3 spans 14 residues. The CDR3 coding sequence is TGTGCCAACACCCCGGGGACAGAAAATTCACCCCTCCACTTT. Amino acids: CANTPGTENSPLHF.

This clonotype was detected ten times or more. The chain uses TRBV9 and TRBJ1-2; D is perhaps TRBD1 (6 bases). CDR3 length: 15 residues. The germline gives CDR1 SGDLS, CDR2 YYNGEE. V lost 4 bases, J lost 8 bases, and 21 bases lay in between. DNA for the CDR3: TGTGCCAGCAGCCCCCTCCCAGGGTCAACAGGGGGCTACACCTTC. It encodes CASSPLPGSTGGYTF.

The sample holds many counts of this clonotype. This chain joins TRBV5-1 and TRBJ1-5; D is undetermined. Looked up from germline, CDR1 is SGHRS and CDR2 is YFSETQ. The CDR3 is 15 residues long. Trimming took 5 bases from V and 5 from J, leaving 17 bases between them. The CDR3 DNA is TGCGCCAGCAGTCCAGTCCCGGGAGGCGATCAGCCCCAGCATTTT. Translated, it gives CASSPVPGGDQPQHF.

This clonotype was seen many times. In DNA, the CDR3 is TGTGCCAGCAGCCCTATTAGCGGGGAGCTGTTTTTT. Amino acid sequence: CASSPISGELFF. V gene TRBV7-3 combines with J gene TRBJ2-2; D call uncertain. Germline CDR1 is SGHTA and CDR2 is FQGTGA. The CDR3 has 12 residues. With 5 bases removed from V and 7 bases from J, the gap between germline ends came to 8 bases.

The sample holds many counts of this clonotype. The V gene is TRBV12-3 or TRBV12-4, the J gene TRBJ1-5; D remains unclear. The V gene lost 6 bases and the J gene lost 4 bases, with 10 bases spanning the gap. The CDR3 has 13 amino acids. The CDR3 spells CASSPLGNQPQHF. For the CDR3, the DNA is TGTGCCAGCAGCCCCCTCGGGAATCAGCCCCAGCATTTT.

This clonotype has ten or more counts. CDR3 loop: CSAGPGGFGTEAFF. The CDR3 DNA reads TGCAGTGCCGGCCCAGGGGGCTTCGGGACTGAAGCTTTCTTT. J is TRBJ1-1 and V is TRBV20-1; TRBD1 aligns across 8 bases. The length of the CDR3 is 14 residues. V dropped 6 bases and J dropped 5; count of bases not matched to a gene: 11. Germline CDR1 reads DFQATT; CDR2 reads SNEGSKA (reference sequence).

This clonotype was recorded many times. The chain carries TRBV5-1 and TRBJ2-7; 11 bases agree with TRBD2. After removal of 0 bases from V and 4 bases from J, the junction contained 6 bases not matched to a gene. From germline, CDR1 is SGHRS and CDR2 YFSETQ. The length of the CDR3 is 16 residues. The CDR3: CASSLDMTSGAYEQYF. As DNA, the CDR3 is TGCGCCAGCAGCTTGGATATGACTAGCGGGGCATACGAGCAGTACTTC.

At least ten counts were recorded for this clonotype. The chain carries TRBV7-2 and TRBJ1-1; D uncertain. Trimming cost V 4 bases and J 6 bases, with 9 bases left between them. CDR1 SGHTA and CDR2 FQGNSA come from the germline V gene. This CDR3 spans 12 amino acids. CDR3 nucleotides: TGTGCCAGCAGCTCTAAGAGGGCTGAAGCTTTCTTT. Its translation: CASSSKRAEAFF.